This T cell receptor (beta chain) came from a study of T cells in Graves' hyperthyroidism and ophthalmopathy. Uncontrolled infection, other autoimmune disease, pregnancy or lactation disqualified patients from enrolment. Thyroid ultrasound and orbital computed tomography, with clinical symptoms and serum thyroxine and TRAb, informed diagnoses. A note on this clonotype: Its specificity is unknown.

Whole-study findings and limits: Stable hyperthyroidism was separated from ophthalmopathy by a model based on 13 V-J features. Blood also contained most expanded thyroid clonotypes above 0.001.

Researchers took RNA transcripts and amplified the TCR beta CDR3 regions from them. In the first-round RT-PCR of the TCR CDR3, the HTBI primer set was used. TCRdb re-called the multiplex PCR reads with MiXCR, one entry per CDR3 protein. The sample shows about 350,000 distinct CDR3 sequences, roughly 13% of them seen only once. Sequenced input: blood. The receptor comes from a woman aged 40 to 49 with Graves' ophthalmopathy.

CDR3 region: CSAISSGGATHNEQFF. DNA for the CDR3: TGCAGTGCTATTTCTAGCGGGGGGGCTACCCACAATGAGCAGTTCTTC. The genes are TRBV20-1 and TRBJ2-1; 12 bases are shared with TRBD2. In germline, CDR1 is DFQATT, CDR2 SNEGSKA (reference sequence). This CDR3 is built from 16 residues. V lost 4 bases, J lost 5 bases, and 9 bases stayed unmatched.